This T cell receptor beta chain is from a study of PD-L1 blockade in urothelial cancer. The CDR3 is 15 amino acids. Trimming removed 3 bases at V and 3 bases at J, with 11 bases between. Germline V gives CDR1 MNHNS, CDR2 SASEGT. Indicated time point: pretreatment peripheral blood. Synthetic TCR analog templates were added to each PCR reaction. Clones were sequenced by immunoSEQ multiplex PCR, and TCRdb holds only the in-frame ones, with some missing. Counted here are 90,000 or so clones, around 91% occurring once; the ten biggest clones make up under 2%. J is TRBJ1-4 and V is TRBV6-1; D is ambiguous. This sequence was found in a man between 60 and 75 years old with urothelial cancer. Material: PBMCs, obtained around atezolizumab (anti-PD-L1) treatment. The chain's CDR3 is CASSDLQFPNEKLFF. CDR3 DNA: TGTGCCAGCAGTGATTTACAGTTCCCTAATGAAAAACTGTTTTTT.